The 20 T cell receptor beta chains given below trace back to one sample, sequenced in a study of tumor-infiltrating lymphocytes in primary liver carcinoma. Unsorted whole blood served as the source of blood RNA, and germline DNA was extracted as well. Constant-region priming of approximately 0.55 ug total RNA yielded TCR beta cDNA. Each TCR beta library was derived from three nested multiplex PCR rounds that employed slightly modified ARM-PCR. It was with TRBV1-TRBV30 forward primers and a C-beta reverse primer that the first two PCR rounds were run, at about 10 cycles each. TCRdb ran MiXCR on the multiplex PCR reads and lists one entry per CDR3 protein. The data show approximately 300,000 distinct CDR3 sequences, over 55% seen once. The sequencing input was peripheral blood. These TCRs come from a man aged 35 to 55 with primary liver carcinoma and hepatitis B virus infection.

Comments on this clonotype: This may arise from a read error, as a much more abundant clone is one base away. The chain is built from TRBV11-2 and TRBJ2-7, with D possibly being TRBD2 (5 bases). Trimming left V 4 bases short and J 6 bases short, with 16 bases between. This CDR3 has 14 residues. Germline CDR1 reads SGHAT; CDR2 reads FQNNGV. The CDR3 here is CASSSPRGRCEQYF. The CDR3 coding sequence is TGTGCCAGCAGCTCCCCACGGGGAAGGTGCGAGCAGTACTTC.

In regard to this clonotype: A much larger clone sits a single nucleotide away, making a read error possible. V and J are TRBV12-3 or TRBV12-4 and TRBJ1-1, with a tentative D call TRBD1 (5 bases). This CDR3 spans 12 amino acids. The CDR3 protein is CASMESDTEASF. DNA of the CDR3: TGTGCCAGCATGGAGTCGGACACTGAAGCTTCCTTT.

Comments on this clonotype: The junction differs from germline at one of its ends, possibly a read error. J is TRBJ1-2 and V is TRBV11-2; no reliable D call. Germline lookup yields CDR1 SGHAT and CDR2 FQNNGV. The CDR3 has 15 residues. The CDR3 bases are TGTGCCAGGAGCTCCCACAGTAGCGGAGACTATGGCTACACTTTC. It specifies CARSSHSSGDYGYTF.

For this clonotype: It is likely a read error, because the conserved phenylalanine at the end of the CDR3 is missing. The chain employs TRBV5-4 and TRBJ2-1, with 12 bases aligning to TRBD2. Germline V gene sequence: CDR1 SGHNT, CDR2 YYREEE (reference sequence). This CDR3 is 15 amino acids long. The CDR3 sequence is CASSSTSGRMFEQFL. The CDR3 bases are TGTGCCAGTAGCTCGACTAGCGGGAGAATGTTCGAGCAGTTCCTC.

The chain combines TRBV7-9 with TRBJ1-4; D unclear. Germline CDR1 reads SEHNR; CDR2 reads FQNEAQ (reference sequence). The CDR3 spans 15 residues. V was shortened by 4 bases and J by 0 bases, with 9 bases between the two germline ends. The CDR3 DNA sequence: TGTGCCAGCAGCTCAGTACAAGCAACTAATGAAAAACTGTTTTTT. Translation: CASSSVQATNEKLFF.

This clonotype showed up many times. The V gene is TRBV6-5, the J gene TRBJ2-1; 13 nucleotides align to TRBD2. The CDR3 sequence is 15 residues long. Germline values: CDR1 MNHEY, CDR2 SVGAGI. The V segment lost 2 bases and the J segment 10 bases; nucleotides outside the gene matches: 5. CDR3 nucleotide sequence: TGTGCCAGCAGTTACATCACTAGCGGGAGGGCCGAGCAGTTCTTC. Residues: CASSYITSGRAEQFF.

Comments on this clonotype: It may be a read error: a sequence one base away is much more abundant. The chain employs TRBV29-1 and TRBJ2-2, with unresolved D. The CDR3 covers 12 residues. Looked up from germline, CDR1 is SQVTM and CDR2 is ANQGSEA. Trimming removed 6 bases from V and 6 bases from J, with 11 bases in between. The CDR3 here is CSVVEDSGELFF. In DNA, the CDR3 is TGCAGCGTGGTAGAGGATTCCGGGGAGCTGTTTTTT.

CDR3: CASSFGDRGHEQYF. In nucleotides, the CDR3 is TGCGCCAGCAGCTTCGGGGACAGGGGTCACGAGCAGTACTTC. The chain links TRBV5-1 to TRBJ2-7, with 10 bases fitting TRBD1. The CDR3 is 14 amino acids. The trim removed 2 bases at V and 5 bases at J, leaving 4 bases unmatched. CDR1 and CDR2 (germline): SGHRS, YFSETQ.

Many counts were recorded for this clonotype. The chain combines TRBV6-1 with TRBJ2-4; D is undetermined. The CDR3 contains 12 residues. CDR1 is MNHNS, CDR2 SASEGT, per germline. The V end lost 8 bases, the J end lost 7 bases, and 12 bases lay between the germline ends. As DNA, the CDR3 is TGTGCCAGCGCATGGATTGCGAACATTCAGTACTTC. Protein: CASAWIANIQYF.

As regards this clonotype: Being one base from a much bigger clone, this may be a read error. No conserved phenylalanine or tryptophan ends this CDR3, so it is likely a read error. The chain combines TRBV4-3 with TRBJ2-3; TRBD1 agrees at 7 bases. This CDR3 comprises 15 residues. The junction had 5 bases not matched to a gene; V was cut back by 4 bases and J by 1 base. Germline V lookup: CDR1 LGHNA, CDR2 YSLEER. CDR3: CASSPGGSGTDTQYS. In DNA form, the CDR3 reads TGCGCCAGCAGCCCAGGGGGTAGCGGCACAGATACGCAGTATTCT.

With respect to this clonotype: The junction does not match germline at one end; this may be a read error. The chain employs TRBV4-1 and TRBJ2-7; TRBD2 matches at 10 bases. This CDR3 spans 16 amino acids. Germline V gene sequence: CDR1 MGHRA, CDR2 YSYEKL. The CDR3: CANSQFSSGSSYEQYF. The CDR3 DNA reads TGCGCCAACAGCCAATTCTCTAGCGGGAGCTCCTACGAGCAGTACTTC.

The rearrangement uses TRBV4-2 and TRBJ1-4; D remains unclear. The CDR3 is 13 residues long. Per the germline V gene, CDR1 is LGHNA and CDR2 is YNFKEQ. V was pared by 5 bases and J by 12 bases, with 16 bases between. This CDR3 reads CASSRDLGEELFF. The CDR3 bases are TGTGCCAGCAGCAGGGATTTGGGCGAAGAACTGTTTTTT.

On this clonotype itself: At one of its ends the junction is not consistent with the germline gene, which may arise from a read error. The CDR3 here is CARSPWDRGGHEQYF. CDR3 DNA sequence: TGTGCAAGGAGCCCCTGGGACAGGGGAGGCCACGAGCAGTACTTC. The chain is built from TRBV4-3 and TRBJ2-7; 10 nucleotides match TRBD1. Germline V gene lookup returns CDR1 LGHNA and CDR2 YSLEER. The CDR3 is 15 residues long.

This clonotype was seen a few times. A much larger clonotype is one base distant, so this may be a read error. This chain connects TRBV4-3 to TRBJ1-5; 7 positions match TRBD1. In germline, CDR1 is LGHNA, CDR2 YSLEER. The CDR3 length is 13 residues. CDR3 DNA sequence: TGCGCCAGCAGCTGGGGACAGAATCGGCCCCAGCATTTT. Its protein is CASSWGQNRPQHF.

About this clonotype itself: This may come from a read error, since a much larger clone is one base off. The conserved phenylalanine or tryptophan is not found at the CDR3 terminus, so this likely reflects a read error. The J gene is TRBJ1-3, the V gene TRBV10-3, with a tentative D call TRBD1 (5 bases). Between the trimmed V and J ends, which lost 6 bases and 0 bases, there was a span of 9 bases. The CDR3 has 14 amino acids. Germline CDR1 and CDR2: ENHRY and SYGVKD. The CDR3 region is CAIRGRISGNTIYS. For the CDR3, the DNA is TGTGCCATCAGGGGACGGATCTCTGGAAACACCATATATTCT.

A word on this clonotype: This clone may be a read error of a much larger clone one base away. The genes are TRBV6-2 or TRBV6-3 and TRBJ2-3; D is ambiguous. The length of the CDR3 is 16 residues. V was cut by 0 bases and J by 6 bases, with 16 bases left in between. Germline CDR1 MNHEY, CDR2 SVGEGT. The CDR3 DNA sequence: TGTGCCAGCAGTTACTCGCCCATCGACCAAGGGGATACGCAGTATTTT. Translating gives CASSYSPIDQGDTQYF.

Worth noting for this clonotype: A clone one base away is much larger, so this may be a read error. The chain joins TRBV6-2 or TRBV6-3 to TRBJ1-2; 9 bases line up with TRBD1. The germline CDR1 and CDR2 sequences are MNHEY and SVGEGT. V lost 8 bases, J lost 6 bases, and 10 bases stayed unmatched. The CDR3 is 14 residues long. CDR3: CASVKSRTGDGYTF. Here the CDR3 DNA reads TGTGCCAGCGTCAAATCCAGGACAGGGGATGGCTACACCTTC.

The CDR3 protein is CASSPRGTPGWNTGELFF. The CDR3 DNA sequence: TGCGCCAGCAGCCCCCGCGGGACTCCCGGATGGAACACCGGGGAGCTGTTTTTT. The chain couples TRBV5-1 to TRBJ2-2; a possible D gene is TRBD2 (6 bases). Germline CDR1 and CDR2: SGHRS and YFSETQ. Trimming took off 4 bases at V and 1 base at J, with 20 bases between the two ends. This CDR3 is built from 18 residues. The full variable domain, in which reference TRBV5-1 and TRBJ2-2 provide the parts outside the CDR3, is KAGVTQTPRYLIKTRGQQVTLSCSPISGHRSVSWYQQTPGQGLQFLFEYFSETQRNKGNFPGRFSGRQFSNSRSEMNVSTLELGDSALYLCASSPRGTPGWNTGELFFGEGSRLTVL.

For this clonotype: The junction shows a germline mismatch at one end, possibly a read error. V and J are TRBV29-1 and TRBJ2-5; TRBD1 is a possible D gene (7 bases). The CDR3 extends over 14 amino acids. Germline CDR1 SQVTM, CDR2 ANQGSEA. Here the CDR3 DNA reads TGCAGCGTTGGACAGGGACGGCGGGAAGATACCCAGTACTTC. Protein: CSVGQGRREDTQYF. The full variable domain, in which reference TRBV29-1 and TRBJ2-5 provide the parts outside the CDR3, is SAVISQKPSRDICQRGTSLTIQCQVDSQVTMMFWYRQQPGQSLTLIATANQGSEATYESGFVIDKFPISRPNLTFSTLTVSNMSPEDSSIYLCSVGQGRREDTQYFGPGTRLLVL.

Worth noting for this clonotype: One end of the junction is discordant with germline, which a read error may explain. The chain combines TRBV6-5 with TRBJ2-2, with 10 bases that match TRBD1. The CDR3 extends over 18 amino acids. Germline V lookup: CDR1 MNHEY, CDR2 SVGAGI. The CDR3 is CASRKGQGFGLNTGGLFF. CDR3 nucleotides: TGTGCCAGCAGGAAGGGACAGGGGTTTGGGTTGAACACAGGGGGGCTGTTTTTT.